This TCR beta chain was profiled in a study of regulatory T cells in long-lasting Graves disease. The time point here: persistent/refractory GD, antithyroid drugs over 5 years with positive TRAb. PBMC-derived RNA was used for the TCR library. Both iRepertoire HTBI primers and Arm-PCR of CDR3 regions were used to build the TCR beta libraries. TCRdb fed the multiplex PCR reads into MiXCR, producing one record per CDR3 protein. The sample lists around 460,000 distinct CDR3 sequences; 20% to 25% were seen once. The V gene lost 4 bases and the J gene lost 3 bases, with 4 bases spanning the gap. The CDR3 has 11 residues. Per germline, CDR1 SGHTA and CDR2 FQGNSA.

The receptor was isolated from a female donor with Graves disease. Sequences were derived from peripheral blood mononuclear cells (PBMCs), sampled when the disease was refractory, from a patient treated with antithyroid drugs. This chain links TRBV7-2 with TRBJ2-7, with D unclear. The CDR3 loop reads CASSSVYEQYF. In nucleotides, the CDR3 is TGTGCCAGCAGCTCTGTCTACGAGCAGTACTTC.